The 22 T cell receptor beta chains below come from one sample, sequenced in a study of CD4 T cells in relation to SARS-CoV-2 and coronaviruses. Some clones are missing from TCRdb's copy, which holds only in-frame ones; the method was immunoSEQ multiplex PCR. The table shows under 20,000 clones, with roughly 80% occurring only once. Unexposed donor CD4+ T cells date from about 2011-2018, before the COVID-19 pandemic. After 10 to 11 days of culture, CD4+ T cells were isolated. Antigen specificity for these receptors is unknown. The sample comprised CD4+ T cells from PBMCs, cultured in vitro. All receptors come from a human donor in good health.

This clone has just one count. This chain connects TRBV18 to TRBJ2-7; 7 bases match TRBD1. The CDR3 contains 15 residues. Losses at the gene ends were 5 bases for V and 1 base for J; bases not matched to a gene: 8. The germline gives CDR1 KGHSH, CDR2 LQKENI. DNA for the CDR3: TGTGCCAGCTCAGACAGGGCTCCGTCTTCCTACGAGCAGTACTTC. Translating it yields CASSDRAPSSYEQYF.

The chain recombines TRBV7-2 with TRBJ1-1; no firm D call. The ends were cut back, 0 bases at V and 0 bases at J, with 17 bases in the middle. In germline, CDR1 is SGHTA, CDR2 FQGNSA. This CDR3 has 18 residues. DNA for the CDR3: TGTGCCAGCAGCTTAGCGCTAATTCCCGGGAGGATGAACACTGAAGCTTTCTTT. Residues: CASSLALIPGRMNTEAFF.

The chain couples TRBV29-1 to TRBJ1-2, with TRBD1 as a possible D gene (5 bases). The germline V gene encodes CDR1 SQVTM and CDR2 ANQGSEA. The CDR3 runs 14 residues. V was shortened by 0 bases and J by 5 bases, with 13 bases between the two germline ends. In nucleotides, the CDR3 is TGCAGCGTTGAAGATGTCGGGGGAGGTTATGGCTACACCTTC. Its protein product is CSVEDVGGGYGYTF. The whole variable domain, remainder taken from reference TRBV29-1 and TRBJ1-2, is SAVISQKPSRDICQRGTSLTIQCQVDSQVTMMFWYRQQPGQSLTLIATANQGSEATYESGFVIDKFPISRPNLTFSTLTVSNMSPEDSSIYLCSVEDVGGGYGYTFGSGTRLTVV.

V usage is TRBV5-6 and J usage is TRBJ2-5; possible D gene TRBD2, 7 bases. The germline V and J ends were trimmed by 2 bases and 0 bases, with 20 bases remaining between them. In germline, CDR1 is SGHDT, CDR2 YYEEEE. The length of the CDR3 is 18 residues. The CDR3 bases are TGTGCCAGCAGCTTAGCGAGAGGGGGGGGAAGATACCAAGAGACCCAGTACTTC. Translating gives CASSLARGGGRYQETQYF.

J is TRBJ2-2 and V is TRBV6-5, with D perhaps matching TRBD2 (7 bases). Trimming stripped 7 bases from V and 6 bases from J, with 18 bases between. CDR1 MNHEY and CDR2 SVGAGI come from the germline V gene. The CDR3 runs 15 residues. CDR3 amino acids: CASTRRGGTPGELFF. The CDR3 region has the DNA TGTGCCAGCACCCGAAGGGGGGGAACCCCCGGGGAGCTGTTTTTT.

The CDR3 region has the DNA TGTGCCAGCAGCCCGAACAGTTTGAACACTGAAGCTTTCTTT. Encoded protein: CASSPNSLNTEAFF. The rearrangement joins TRBV7-8 to TRBJ1-1; D uncertain. CDR1 and CDR2 from the germline V gene are SGHVS and FQNEAQ. This CDR3 region has 14 residues. V was trimmed by 5 bases and J by 0 bases, leaving 10 bases between them.

There are a few counts of this clone. The rearrangement joins TRBV14 to TRBJ2-7; tentative D call: TRBD1 (5 bases). Germline V gene sequence: CDR1 SGHDN, CDR2 FVKESK. This CDR3 contains 15 residues. The V gene lost 1 base and the J gene lost 4 bases, with 14 bases spanning the gap. CDR3 bases: TGTGCCAGCAGCCAAGGCCCCAGGGCCGTTTACGAGCAGTACTTC. Its translation: CASSQGPRAVYEQYF.

This chain uses TRBV4-1 with TRBJ1-5, with D possibly TRBD1 on 6 matching bases. This CDR3 contains 17 residues. Germline V gives CDR1 MGHRA, CDR2 YSYEKL. V gave up 0 bases and J gave up 5 bases, with 17 bases separating them. This chain's CDR3 is CASSQERLRGAHQPQHF. The CDR3, as DNA: TGCGCCAGCAGCCAAGAGAGACTTCGGGGGGCCCATCAGCCCCAGCATTTT.

The rearrangement joins TRBV19 to TRBJ2-1; maybe TRBD2 (5 bases). There are 16 residues in the CDR3. V was pared by 5 bases and J by 0 bases, with 14 bases between. CDR1 is LNHDA and CDR2 is SQIVND in the germline V gene (reference sequence). Here the CDR3 DNA reads TGTGCCAGTAGTCCCCAAGCGGCTAGCTCCTACAATGAGCAGTTCTTC. It is translated as CASSPQAASSYNEQFF.

The chain combines TRBV4-1 with TRBJ1-2, with 11 bases that match TRBD1. Germline-derived CDR1 and CDR2 are MGHRA and YSYEKL. CDR3 length: 16 amino acids. Trimming cost V 4 bases and J 1 base; bases outside gene matches: 5. The CDR3 nucleotides are TGCGCCAGCAGCCGGGGACAGGGGGAGTATAACTATGGCTACACCTTC. Residues: CASSRGQGEYNYGYTF.

This chain joins TRBV7-2 and TRBJ1-2; possibly TRBD1 for D (5 bases). The CDR3 is 15 residues long. Germline V gene sequence: CDR1 SGHTA, CDR2 FQGNSA. Trimming took 4 bases from V and 0 from J, leaving 12 bases between them. CDR3 in DNA: TGTGCCAGCAGCTCTTCGCGACAGACTAACTATGGCTACACCTTC. Its protein is CASSSSRQTNYGYTF. Filled out from reference TRBV7-2 and TRBJ1-2, the complete variable domain reads GAGVSQSPSNKVTEKGKDVELRCDPISGHTALYWYRQSLGQGLEFLIYFQGNSAPDKSGLPSDRFSAERTGGSVSTLTIQRTQQEDSAVYLCASSSSRQTNYGYTFGSGTRLTVV.

The chain carries TRBV7-2 and TRBJ1-5; weak D call: TRBD1 (5 bases). V dropped 4 bases and J dropped 2 bases, with 9 bases sitting between them. The germline V gene has CDR1 SGHTA and CDR2 FQGNSA. The CDR3 runs to 14 residues. In nucleotides, the CDR3 is TGTGCCAGCAGCTCCAGAGGGGGCAATCAGCCCCAGCATTTT. The encoded protein is CASSSRGGNQPQHF.

The chain recombines TRBV12-5 with TRBJ2-5; D may be TRBD1 or TRBD2 (5 bases each). The V end lost 6 bases, the J end lost 1 base, and 9 bases lay between the germline ends. The CDR3 is 13 residues long. Germline V gives CDR1 LGHNT, CDR2 FRNRAP. This CDR3 reads CASGGRTQETQYF. DNA for the CDR3: TGTGCTAGTGGGGGACGGACCCAAGAGACCCAGTACTTC.

The V and J genes are TRBV5-4 and TRBJ2-7; unclear D gene. V was shortened by 1 base and J by 1 base, with 3 bases between the two germline ends. Germline values: CDR1 SGHNT, CDR2 YYREEE (reference sequence). CDR3 length equals 12 residues. CDR3 region: CASSLPSYEQYF. The CDR3 nucleotides read TGTGCCAGCAGCTTGCCGTCCTACGAGCAGTACTTC.

The J gene is TRBJ1-1, the V gene TRBV6-2 or TRBV6-3; D is possibly TRBD1 (5 bases). V was shortened by 5 bases and J by 0 bases, with 10 bases between the two germline ends. The CDR3 has 14 amino acids. The V gene's germline CDR1 is MNHEY and CDR2 SVGEGT. CDR3: CASSKQGLNTEAFF. The CDR3 nucleotides read TGTGCCAGCAGTAAGCAGGGTTTGAACACTGAAGCTTTCTTT.

This chain links TRBV29-1 with TRBJ1-1, with 9 bases that match TRBD1. The CDR3 loop spans 12 amino acids. Germline V gene data show CDR1 as SQVTM and CDR2 as ANQGSEA. The trim removed 1 base at V and 10 bases at J, leaving 4 bases unmatched. The CDR3 DNA reads as TGCAGCGTTGAAGGGGACAGGGTCCGAGCTTTCTTT. This sequence encodes CSVEGDRVRAFF. Filled out from reference TRBV29-1 and TRBJ1-1, the complete variable domain reads SAVISQKPSRDICQRGTSLTIQCQVDSQVTMMFWYRQQPGQSLTLIATANQGSEATYESGFVIDKFPISRPNLTFSTLTVSNMSPEDSSIYLCSVEGDRVRAFFGQGTRLTVV.

The chain couples TRBV7-9 to TRBJ1-1; no reliable D call. With 1 base removed from V and 0 bases from J, the gap between germline ends came to 6 bases. Germline CDR1 SEHNR, CDR2 FQNEAQ (reference sequence). The CDR3 extends over 14 amino acids. The CDR3 loop reads CASSLGLMNTEAFF. In nucleotides, the CDR3 is TGTGCCAGCAGCTTAGGCCTCATGAACACTGAAGCTTTCTTT.

This clone came up once. This chain links TRBV7-9 with TRBJ2-3; TRBD2 matches 8 bases. The CDR3 extends over 12 amino acids. Germline values: CDR1 SEHNR, CDR2 FQNEAQ (reference sequence). Unmatched junction bases numbered 5, after V lost 1 base and J lost 14 bases. This CDR3 is CASSLDSGAWYF. CDR3 coding DNA: TGTGCCAGCAGCTTAGATAGCGGGGCGTGGTATTTT.

The chain employs TRBV11-2 and TRBJ2-3, with D possibly TRBD1 on 6 matching bases. CDR1 is SGHAT, CDR2 FQNNGV, per germline. The CDR3 is made up of 15 amino acids. Trimming took off 4 bases at V and 4 bases at J, with 15 bases between the two ends. The CDR3 loop is CASSSLQGRADTQYF. The DNA of the CDR3 is TGTGCCAGCAGCTCCTTACAGGGAAGGGCAGATACGCAGTATTTT.

This clone was observed a few times. The gene calls are TRBV30 and TRBJ2-7, with 7 bases aligning to TRBD1. Per the germline V gene, CDR1 is GTSNPN and CDR2 is SVGIG (reference sequence). CDR3 length: 12 residues. With V trimmed by 5 bases and J by 1 base, 2 bases remained unmatched. CDR3 coding DNA: TGTGCCTGGCAGGGGGAGTCCTACGAGCAGTACTTC. It codes for CAWQGESYEQYF.

This chain links TRBV7-2 with TRBJ2-3, with 10 bases that match TRBD2. The ends lost 2 bases at V and 3 bases at J; junction bases unmatched: 2. Germline loops: CDR1 SGHTA, CDR2 FQGNSA. This CDR3 has 15 amino acids. CDR3 bases: TGTGCCAGCAGCTTAAGCGGGGGGGCAACAGATACGCAGTATTTT. Translating gives CASSLSGGATDTQYF.

The chain is built from TRBV7-8 and TRBJ1-6, with TRBD1 as a possible D gene (6 bases). Per the germline V gene, CDR1 is SGHVS and CDR2 is FQNEAQ. The CDR3 runs to 14 residues. V lost 5 bases and J lost 10, with 15 bases in between. The CDR3 loop is CASSSVAGESPLHF. The CDR3, as DNA: TGTGCCAGCAGCAGCGTTGCAGGGGAATCACCCCTCCACTTT.